This T cell receptor (beta chain) was identified in a study of somatic mutations in cytotoxic T cells in rheumatoid arthritis. Profiled with immunoSEQ multiplex PCR; TCRdb holds only in-frame clones, not every one. The profile covers 15,000 to 20,000 clones, with 80% to 90% appearing a single time and about an eighth taken by the ten largest. Concerning this clone: Its specificity is not known.

Findings and limits, study-wide: Unlike healthy controls, rheumatoid arthritis patients had CD8+ clonality that increased with age. Rheumatoid arthritis patients showed slight TRBV07 underrepresentation, unadjusted for multiple comparisons. The targets (antigens) of the expanded CD8+ clones were not known. Significant differences in CD8+ T-cell clonality were not found between rheumatoid arthritis patients and healthy controls (age-matched).

Trimming removed 4 bases at V and 5 bases at J, with 25 bases between. The CDR3 has 18 residues. Germline loops: CDR1 SGHTA, CDR2 FQGTGA. V and J are TRBV7-3 and TRBJ2-3, with D possibly called TRBD1 or TRBD2 (6 bases each). The clonotype was recovered from an adult with rheumatoid arthritis. Input material: CD8+ T cells sorted from blood. This CDR3 reads CASSYQGLSRGAKDTQYF. Written as DNA, the CDR3 is TGTGCCAGCAGCTACCAGGGCTTATCTAGGGGGGCCAAAGATACGCAGTATTTT.